This T cell receptor (beta chain) is drawn from a study of T-cell memory formation after mild COVID-19. At the level of the study: TCR clusters were largely donor specific.

Study-level results: Clones that contracted clustered mainly in CM and EM if CD4+ and in EMRA if CD8+.

On this clonotype itself: Its antigen is undetermined.

TCRdb called the 5' RACE reads again in MiXCR, with one record for every CDR3 protein. The sample lists 400,000 to 500,000 distinct CDR3 sequences, around 24% occurring once. Trimming pared 5 bases from V and 3 bases from J, leaving 11 bases between. There are 13 residues in the CDR3. The germline CDR1 and CDR2 sequences are DFQATT and SNEGSKA (reference sequence). Sequences were obtained from PBMCs or a T cell subset sorted from them (not recorded which). The chain carries TRBV20-1 and TRBJ1-3; D ambiguous. The sequence came from an adult woman who had mild COVID-19 (a few samples of this study predate the infection). Cell type and time point are not known. The CDR3 DNA sequence: TGCAGTGCTGTACAGATAGATGGAAACACCATATATTTT. Protein: CSAVQIDGNTIYF.